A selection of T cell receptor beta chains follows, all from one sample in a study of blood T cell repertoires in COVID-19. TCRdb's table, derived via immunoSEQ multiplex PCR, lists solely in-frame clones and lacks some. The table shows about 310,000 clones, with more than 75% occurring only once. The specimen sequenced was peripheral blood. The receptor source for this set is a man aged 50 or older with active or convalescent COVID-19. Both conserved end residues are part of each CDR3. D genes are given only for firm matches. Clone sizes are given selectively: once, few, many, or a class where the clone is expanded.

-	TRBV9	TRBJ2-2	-	TGTGCCAGCAGCGTAGCTGCAGGGCGGAACACCGGGGAGCTGTTTTTT	CASSVAAGRNTGELFF
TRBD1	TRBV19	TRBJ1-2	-	TGTGCCAGTAGTAGAACGACCTCCGGGACAGATATTTATGGCTACACCTTC	CASSRTTSGTDIYGYTF
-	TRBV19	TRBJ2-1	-	TGTGCCAGCGACAATCGCAATGAGCAGTTCTTC	CASDNRNEQFF
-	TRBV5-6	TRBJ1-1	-	TGTGCCAGCAGTTCTTCCGGGGGGCGCAGGGTCGATGCTTTCTTT	CASSSSGGRRVDAFF
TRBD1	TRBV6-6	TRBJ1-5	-	TGTGCCAGCAGTCCAGACAGGGGTGGCAATCAGCCCCAGCATTTT	CASSPDRGGNQPQHF
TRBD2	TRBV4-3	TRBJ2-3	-	TGCGCCAGCAGCCAAGGACTAGCTGAGCCAGATACGCAGTATTTT	CASSQGLAEPDTQYF
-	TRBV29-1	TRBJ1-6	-	TGCAGCGTTTCAAACCAGGATCATAATTCACCCCTCCACTTT	CSVSNQDHNSPLHF
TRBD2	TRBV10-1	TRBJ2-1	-	TGCGCCAGCAGCCCCACTAGCGGGGGCTCCTACAATGAGCAGTTCTTC	CASSPTSGGSYNEQFF
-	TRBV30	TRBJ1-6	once	TGTGCCTGGAGTGTTTCCGGAGATTCACCCCTCCACTTT	CAWSVSGDSPLHF
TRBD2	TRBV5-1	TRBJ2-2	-	TGCGCCAGCAGCCTAAGCGGGGTGAACACCGGGGAGCTGTTTTTT	CASSLSGVNTGELFF
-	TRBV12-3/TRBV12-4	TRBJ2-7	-	TGTGCCAACCCTAGGGGGAATTGGTACGAGCAGTACTTC	CANPRGNWYEQYF
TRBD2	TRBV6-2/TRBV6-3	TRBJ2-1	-	TGTGCCAGCAGTTACGGACTAGTAATGGAGCAGTTCTTC	CASSYGLVMEQFF
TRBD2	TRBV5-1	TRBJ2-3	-	TGCGCCAGCAGCTCTCCTCTGGGCAGACTAGCGGTCACAGATACGCAGTATTTT	CASSSPLGRLAVTDTQYF
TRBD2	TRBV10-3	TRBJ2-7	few	TGTGCCACCGGAACCACCCTGGCGGGAGGGAACGAGCAGTACTTC	CATGTTLAGGNEQYF
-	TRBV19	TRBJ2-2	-	TGTGCCAGTAGTATACGTTTTCCAGCGAACACCGGGGAGCTGTTTTTT	CASSIRFPANTGELFF
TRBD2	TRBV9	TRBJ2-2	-	TGTGCCAGCAGCAGGGCACTAGCGGGACGGGCCGGGGAGCTGTTTTTT	CASSRALAGRAGELFF
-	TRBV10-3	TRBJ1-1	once	TGTGCCATCAGTGTACAGGGCTCGAACACTGAAGCTTTCTTT	CAISVQGSNTEAFF
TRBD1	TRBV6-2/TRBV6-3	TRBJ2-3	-	TGTGCCAGCAGTTACCCTTTGGGACAGCCTTGGAGCACAGATACGCAGTATTTT	CASSYPLGQPWSTDTQYF
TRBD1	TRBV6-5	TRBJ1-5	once	TGTGCCAGCCGGACAGGGAACAATCAGCCCCAGCATTTT	CASRTGNNQPQHF
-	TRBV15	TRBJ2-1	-	TGTGCCACCCGGAGGGCGGGAATCTCCTACAATGAGCAGTTCTTC	CATRRAGISYNEQFF
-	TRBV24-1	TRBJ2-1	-	TGTGCCACCAGTGATTCCCGGGAACACAACAATGAGCAGTTCTTC	CATSDSREHNNEQFF
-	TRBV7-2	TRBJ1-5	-	TGTGCCAGCAGCTTAACGACCGGAGGCAGCAATCAGCCCCAGCATTTT	CASSLTTGGSNQPQHF
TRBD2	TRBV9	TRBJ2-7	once	TGTGCCAGCAGCGCTAGCGGGGGCCCCTCCTACGAGCAGTACTTC	CASSASGGPSYEQYF
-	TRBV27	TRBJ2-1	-	TGTGCCAGCAGTTTTAGTACAGGCTCCTACAATGAGCAGTTCTTC	CASSFSTGSYNEQFF
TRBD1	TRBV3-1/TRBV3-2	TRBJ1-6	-	TGTGCCAGCAGCCTCTCGACAGGGGAAAAGTCACCCCTCCACTTT	CASSLSTGEKSPLHF
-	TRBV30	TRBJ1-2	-	TGTGCCTGGAGTGCAAAGGGGTCGGACTATGGCTACACCTTC	CAWSAKGSDYGYTF
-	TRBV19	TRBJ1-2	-	TGTGCCAGTAGTAACTGGTACAGAGAAAATGGCTACACCTTC	CASSNWYRENGYTF
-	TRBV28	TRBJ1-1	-	TGTGCCAGCCAACACGCAGAATTTGAAGCTTTCTTT	CASQHAEFEAFF
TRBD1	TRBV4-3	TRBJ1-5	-	TGCGCCAGCAGCCAGACAGGGGCAGGGGACTATCAGCCCCAGCATTTT	CASSQTGAGDYQPQHF
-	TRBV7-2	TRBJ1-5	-	TGTGCCAGCAGCTTAGGGCCTAATCAGCCCCAGCATTTT	CASSLGPNQPQHF
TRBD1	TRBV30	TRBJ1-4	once	TGTGCCTGGAGGAGGGGGCCGCGTGAAAAACTGTTTTTT	CAWRRGPREKLFF
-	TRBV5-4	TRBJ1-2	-	TGTGCCAGCAGCTTGGACGCGGCCCACTATGGCTACACCTTC	CASSLDAAHYGYTF
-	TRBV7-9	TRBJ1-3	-	TGTGCCAGCAGCCTAACGGGGGAGAGCTCTGGAAACACCATATATTTT	CASSLTGESSGNTIYF
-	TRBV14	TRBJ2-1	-	TGTGCCAGCAGCCCGGCTCCCCCAGGTCGTGAGCAGTTCTTC	CASSPAPPGREQFF
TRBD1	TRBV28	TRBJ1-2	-	TGTGCCAGCAGTTTCGGGCAGGGGGCATACTATGGCTACACCTTC	CASSFGQGAYYGYTF
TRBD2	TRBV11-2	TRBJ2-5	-	TGTGCCAGCAGCTTAAGGCCCGGACTAGCGGGGGTTCCCCAAGAGACCCAGTACTTC	CASSLRPGLAGVPQETQYF
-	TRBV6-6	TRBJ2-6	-	TGTGCCAGCAGTCCAAATATCGGGGAGTTCGGGGCCAACGTCCTGACTTTC	CASSPNIGEFGANVLTF
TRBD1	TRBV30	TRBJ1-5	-	TGTGCCTGGAGTCCAGGGGGATATAGCAATCAGCCCCAGCATTTT	CAWSPGGYSNQPQHF
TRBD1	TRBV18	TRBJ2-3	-	TGTGCCAGCTCACCGGGACAGGGCGTAGAGTCTAGCACAGATACGCAGTATTTT	CASSPGQGVESSTDTQYF
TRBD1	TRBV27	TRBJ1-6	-	TGTGCCAGCAGTGCCAACAGGGGGAATTCACCCCTCCACTTT	CASSANRGNSPLHF
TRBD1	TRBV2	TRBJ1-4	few	TGTGCCAGCAGTCAGACAGGGGGCGGTGAAAAACTGTTTTTT	CASSQTGGGEKLFF
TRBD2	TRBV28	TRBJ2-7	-	TGTGCCAGCAGGGGGACGAGCGGGGGATTGAACTACGAGCAGTACTTC	CASRGTSGGLNYEQYF
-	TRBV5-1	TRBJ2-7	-	TGCGCCAGCAGCTTGGAGGGAGGACTCACAAGCTCCTACGAGCAGTACTTC	CASSLEGGLTSSYEQYF
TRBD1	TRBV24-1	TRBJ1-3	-	TGTGCCACCAGGGGGACAGGTCCCTTCTCTGGAAACACCATATATTTT	CATRGTGPFSGNTIYF
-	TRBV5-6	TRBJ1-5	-	TGTGCCAGCAGCCAGTCTGCAGGGAGGCAGCCCCAGCATTTT	CASSQSAGRQPQHF
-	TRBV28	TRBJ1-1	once	TGTGCCAGCAGTGAACAACAGGGAGGGGGCACTGAAGCTTTCTTT	CASSEQQGGGTEAFF
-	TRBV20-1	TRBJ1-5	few	TGCAGTGCTAGTCCCCGCCAGTACAATCAGCCCCAGCATTTT	CSASPRQYNQPQHF
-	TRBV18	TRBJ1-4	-	TGTGCCAGCTCACCTGGCAGACTTATAACTAATGAAAAACTGTTTTTT	CASSPGRLITNEKLFF
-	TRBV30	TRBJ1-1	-	TGTGCCTGGAGTGTACGAGGGCGGATGAACACTGAAGCTTTCTTT	CAWSVRGRMNTEAFF
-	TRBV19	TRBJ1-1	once	TGTGCCAGCCGCCGACAGAGGAACACTGAAGCTTTCTTT	CASRRQRNTEAFF
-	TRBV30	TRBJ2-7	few	TGTGCCTGGAGTACAGGACAGTACTACGAGCAGTACTTC	CAWSTGQYYEQYF
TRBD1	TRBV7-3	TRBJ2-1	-	TGTGCCAGCAGCTTAACATCGGACAGGGGCATTAGGTTCTTC	CASSLTSDRGIRFF
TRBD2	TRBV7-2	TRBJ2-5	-	TGTGCCAGCAGAGAGCGGGGGCCCGGAGAGACCCAGTACTTC	CASRERGPGETQYF
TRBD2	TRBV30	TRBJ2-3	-	TGTGCCTGGAGTGAAACTAGCGGGGTGCAGTATTTT	CAWSETSGVQYF
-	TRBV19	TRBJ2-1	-	TGTGCCAGTAGTATCGTCAGGTACAATGAGCAGTTCTTC	CASSIVRYNEQFF
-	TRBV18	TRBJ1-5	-	TGTGCCAGCTCAAAAGGGAGAGGTCAGCCCCAGCATTTT	CASSKGRGQPQHF
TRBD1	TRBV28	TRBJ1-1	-	TGTGCCAGCAGACTCTGGTGGACAGGGGCCACTGAAGCTTTCTTT	CASRLWWTGATEAFF
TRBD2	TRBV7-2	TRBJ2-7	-	TGTGCCAGCAGCTCTTTAGTCGGACTAGGTGAGTACTTC	CASSSLVGLGEYF
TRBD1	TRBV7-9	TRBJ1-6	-	TGTGCCAGCAGCCGACAGGGAATTTCACCCCTCCACTTT	CASSRQGISPLHF